This TCR beta chain was profiled in a study of blood T cell repertoires in COVID-19. The wider study: Sites in the United States, Italy and Spain provided acute and convalescent COVID-19 samples.

CDR3 size: 14 residues. Germline V gives CDR1 MGHRA, CDR2 YSYEKL. V was clipped by 2 bases and J by 3 bases; unmatched bases: 3. In the authors' methods: Reference gene primer amplification yielded estimated nucleated cell counts. TCRdb's copy holds only in-frame clones and misses some; the assay was immunoSEQ multiplex PCR. V and J calls and clone size follow that table, whereas D and trimming were derived from the DNA. The sample holds about 300,000 clones, around 87% seen once. Sequenced sample: peripheral blood. This TCR derives from a man younger than 30 with active or convalescent COVID-19. The genes are TRBV4-1 and TRBJ2-7, with 8 bases that match TRBD2. The CDR3 protein is CASSQLSGGYEQYF. CDR3 bases: TGCGCCAGCAGCCAACTAAGCGGGGGCTACGAGCAGTACTTC.